This TCR beta chain was captured in a study of naive and memory T cell subsets. Study conclusions and caveats: A few larger clonotypes appeared in naive repertoires, especially CD8, possibly memory cells re-expressing CD45RA.

CDR1 and CDR2 from the germline V gene are MNHEY and SMNVEV (reference sequence). This CDR3 comprises 18 residues. The ends lost 7 bases at V and 4 bases at J; junction bases unmatched: 15. For this clonotype: Its antigen is undetermined.

Both TRBC1 and TRBC2 were covered by a beta constant-region primer of two equimolar oligonucleotides. Ligated cDNA was amplified by four rounds of PCR with nested alpha and beta constant-region primers and SP2. From the UMI-ligation and nested PCR reads, TCRdb called clonotypes with MiXCR, one entry per CDR3 protein. The sample consists of over 110,000 distinct CDR3 sequences, approximately 21% of them appearing once. The source is a human donor in good health. V and J are TRBV27 and TRBJ2-3, with 12 bases lining up with TRBD1. The source material was naive CD8+ T cells from blood. The CDR3 here is CASKLNPGTGGLADTQYF. DNA for the CDR3: TGTGCCAGCAAGCTAAACCCCGGGACAGGGGGCTTAGCAGATACGCAGTATTTT.